This passage covers 8 T cell receptor beta chains from one sample sequenced in a study of post-analysis software for immune sequencing data. Points from the study as a whole: The five TRBV segments detected at higher frequency in patients than in controls included TRBV5-6, TRBV5-1 and TRBV20-1.

The authors incorporated unique molecular identifiers into the TCR beta cDNA libraries. TCRdb analysed the PCR reads with MiXCR anew, one entry per CDR3 protein. The sample comprises about half a million distinct CDR3 sequences, around 36% of which are singletons, and around 6% rests with the top ten. These TCRs are of unknown antigen specificity. Sequencing was performed on blood. Receptors originate from a girl aged 2-17 years with multiple sclerosis.

This clonotype was detected only a few times. The chain couples TRBV5-1 to TRBJ2-5; no firm D call. The V gene lost 4 bases and the J gene lost 2 bases, with 12 bases spanning the gap. The CDR3 length is 14 residues. CDR1 is SGHRS, CDR2 YFSETQ, per germline. CDR3 amino acids: CASSQKGRQETQYF. CDR3 DNA sequence: TGCGCCAGCAGCCAAAAGGGCAGACAAGAGACCCAGTACTTC.

The V call is TRBV6-4, the J call TRBJ1-2; 8 nucleotides agree with TRBD1. V was pared by 4 bases and J by 2 bases, with 6 bases of the junction left unmatched. The germline gives CDR1 MRHNA, CDR2 SNTAGT. This CDR3 is 15 amino acids long. The CDR3 DNA is TGTGCCAGCAGTGTCGACAGGGGCCCCAACTATGGCTACACCTTC. The encoded protein is CASSVDRGPNYGYTF.

The chain combines TRBV5-1 with TRBJ2-1; D unclear. The length of the CDR3 is 13 residues. The germline CDR1 and CDR2 sequences are SGHRS and YFSETQ. Trimming shortened V by 3 bases and J by 8 bases, and 12 bases separated the two germline ends. The CDR3 reads CASSSQLIYEQFF. CDR3 nucleotides: TGCGCCAGCAGCTCCCAATTAATCTATGAGCAGTTCTTC.

The V gene is TRBV15, the J gene TRBJ2-3; D tentatively fits TRBD1 or TRBD2 (5 bases each). The CDR3 loop spans 14 amino acids. V lost 5 bases and J 9 bases, leaving 18 bases between the germline ends. Germline V gene sequence: CDR1 LNHNV, CDR2 YYDKDF (reference sequence). The CDR3 DNA reads TGTGCCACCAGCGTCGGGACCCCGCAGTTAACGCAGTATTTT. This encodes CATSVGTPQLTQYF.

This rearrangement joins TRBV10-2 to TRBJ1-6; 11 bases match TRBD1. Trimming at V came to 6 bases and at J to 5 bases, leaving 12 bases not matched to a gene. In germline, CDR1 is WSHSY, CDR2 SAAADI. The CDR3 runs 18 residues. Here the CDR3 reads CASSDHRTGGRNNSPLHF. The CDR3 region has the DNA TGCGCCAGCAGCGACCATAGGACAGGGGGCCGGAATAATTCACCCCTCCACTTT.

This chain uses TRBV21-1 with TRBJ1-1; no DNA check was done on the table's D call, TRBD1. TRBV21-1 represents a pseudogene. The CDR3 is 18 residues long. CDR3 protein: CASSPSWIKQGPNTEAFF. CDR3 nucleotide sequence: TGTGCCAGCAGCCCATCTTGGATAAAACAGGGACCGAACACTGAAGCTTTCTTT.

V gene TRBV7-8 combines with J gene TRBJ2-5, with 7 bases identical to TRBD1. Germline CDR1 SGHVS, CDR2 FQNEAQ. V lost 5 bases, J lost 5 bases, and 11 bases stayed unmatched. CDR3 length: 15 amino acids. The CDR3 is CASSDRDRGSETQYF. The CDR3 DNA sequence: TGTGCCAGCAGCGACCGGGACAGAGGGTCGGAGACCCAGTACTTC.

This chain links TRBV10-3 with TRBJ2-1; 11 bases fit TRBD2. The CDR3 has 17 amino acids. Per the germline V gene, CDR1 is ENHRY and CDR2 is SYGVKD. Trimming removed 0 bases from V and 4 bases from J; junction bases left unmatched: 5. The CDR3, as DNA: TGTGCCATCAGTGAGTCCCTTAGCGGGGGGGATTACAATGAGCAGTTCTTC. As protein: CAISESLSGGDYNEQFF.